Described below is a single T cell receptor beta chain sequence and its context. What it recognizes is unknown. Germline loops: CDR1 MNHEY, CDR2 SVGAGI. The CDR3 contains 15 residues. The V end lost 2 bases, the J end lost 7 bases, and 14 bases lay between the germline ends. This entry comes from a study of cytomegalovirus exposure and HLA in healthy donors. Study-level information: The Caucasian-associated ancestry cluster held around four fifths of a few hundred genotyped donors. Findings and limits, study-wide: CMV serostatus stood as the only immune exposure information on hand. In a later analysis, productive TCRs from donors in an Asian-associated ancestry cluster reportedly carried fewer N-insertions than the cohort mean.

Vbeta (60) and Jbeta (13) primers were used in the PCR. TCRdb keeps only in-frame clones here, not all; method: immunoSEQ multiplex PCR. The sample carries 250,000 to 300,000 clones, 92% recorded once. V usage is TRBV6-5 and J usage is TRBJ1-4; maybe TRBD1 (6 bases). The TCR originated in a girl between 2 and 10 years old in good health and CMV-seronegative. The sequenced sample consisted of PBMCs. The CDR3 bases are TGTGCCAGCAGTTACCGGGACACCAGGGGTGAAAAACTGTTTTTT. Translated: CASSYRDTRGEKLFF.